The 7 T cell receptor beta chains given below trace back to one sample, sequenced in a study of a mutant IDH1 vaccine in newly diagnosed glioma. Clones were sequenced by immunoSEQ multiplex PCR, and TCRdb holds only the in-frame ones, with some missing. Here the sample spans 25,000 to 30,000 clones, about 90% being singletons. Described time point: week 5, during vaccination. In every dose of vaccine, 300 ug of mutant IDH1 20-mer peptide was given alongside topical imiquimod. For these TCRs, the target antigens are not known. The specimen was PBMCs, collected from a glioma patient whose treatment included an IDH1 peptide vaccine. The receptors were gathered from a man younger than 35 with glioma.

This chain uses TRBV29-1 with TRBJ1-3, with a tentative D call TRBD1 (6 bases). The CDR3 is made up of 12 amino acids. Germline CDR1 reads SQVTM; CDR2 reads ANQGSEA. Trimming cost V 7 bases and J 4 bases, with 11 bases left between them. CDR3 region: CSAVGTGNTIYF. Here the CDR3 DNA reads TGCAGCGCCGTTGGGACAGGAAACACCATATATTTT.

V gene TRBV7-2 combines with J gene TRBJ1-5; 7 nucleotides match TRBD1. The CDR3 covers 14 residues. The J segment lost 3 bases and the V segment lost 5 bases, leaving 4 bases of the junction unmatched. The germline CDR1 and CDR2 sequences are SGHTA and FQGNSA. The CDR3 DNA reads TGTGCCAGCAGCCCCGGGACAGCCAATCAGCCCCAGCATTTT. This translates into CASSPGTANQPQHF.

The chain uses TRBV7-2 and TRBJ1-2, with 9 nucleotides matching TRBD1. V lost 5 bases to trimming and J lost 5 bases; unmatched junction nucleotides: 9. CDR1 is SGHTA, CDR2 FQGNSA, per germline. The CDR3 is 15 residues long. CDR3 region: CASSPWTGEKYGYTF. The CDR3 bases are TGTGCCAGCAGCCCTTGGACAGGGGAGAAGTATGGCTACACCTTC.

This clone was observed a single time. The chain has TRBV19 and TRBJ1-1, with D uncertain. V lost 5 bases, J lost 11 bases, and 18 bases lay in between. Germline CDR1 is LNHDA and CDR2 is SQIVND (reference sequence). The length of the CDR3 is 13 residues. The CDR3, as DNA: TGTGCCAGTAGTCGCCGGACGGCCTCGGGGGCTTTCTTT. It encodes CASSRRTASGAFF.

The V call is TRBV5-1, the J call TRBJ1-2; 7 bases are a match to TRBD1. There are 15 residues in the CDR3. Germline V gene lookup returns CDR1 SGHRS and CDR2 YFSETQ. With V trimmed by 0 bases and J by 7 bases, 9 bases remained unmatched. The CDR3 DNA reads TGCGCCAGCAGCTTGGATGCAGGGGGTATCTCTGGCTACACCTTC. It encodes CASSLDAGGISGYTF.

The chain links TRBV5-4 to TRBJ2-3, with D unclear. The V gene's germline CDR1 is SGHNT and CDR2 YYREEE (reference sequence). V shed 0 bases and J shed 4 bases, with 12 bases lying between them. There are 15 residues in the CDR3. The CDR3 DNA is TGTGCCAGCAGCTTGGCCTTGGTGGGCGCAGATACGCAGTATTTT. Encoded protein: CASSLALVGADTQYF.

The J gene is TRBJ2-6, the V gene TRBV5-6, with 12 bases aligning to TRBD1. Germline V gene lookup returns CDR1 SGHDT and CDR2 YYEEEE. V shed 4 bases and J 3 bases; nucleotides not matched to a gene: 8. There are 18 residues in the CDR3. CDR3 DNA sequence: TGTGCCAGCAGCCTACCCGGGACAGGGGGCTTTGGGGCCAACGTCCTGACTTTC. Protein: CASSLPGTGGFGANVLTF.